This T cell receptor beta chain is from a study of identical twins. Trimming pared 3 bases from V and 5 bases from J, leaving 4 bases between. Germline CDR1 SGDLS, CDR2 YYNGEE. This CDR3 has 11 amino acids. MiXCR, applied by TCRdb to the 5' RACE reads, yields one record per CDR3 protein. This repertoire shows about 190,000 distinct CDR3 sequences, approximately 15% found once; its top ten account for 35% to 50%. Healthy Caucasians were all of the donors. This clonotype came up a few times. These records were also assigned to another study, of T cells expressing NK-cell markers. According to that study: Just one sequenced donor of eight was HCMV-seronegative, while seven were seropositive.

Sequencing input: CD8+ T cells sorted from blood. The receptor was derived from a woman younger than 30 in good health. This chain connects TRBV9 to TRBJ2-3, with D uncertain. DNA of the CDR3: TGTGCCAGCAGCGCCCAAGATACGCAGTATTTT. Amino acid sequence: CASSAQDTQYF.